This T cell receptor (beta chain) originates from a study of T cell repertoires in aging, cancer and after chemotherapy. Study as a whole: Over several months to years, re-sampled healthy donor repertoires clearly shared clones. Approximately 9 million TCR reads made up the full dataset.

The template was genomic DNA from peripheral blood, not RNA. Multiplex touch-down PCR with TRB-A/B primers amplified rearranged V-D-J TRB sequences. TCRdb analysed the multiplex PCR reads with MiXCR anew, one entry per CDR3 protein. The sample holds about 12,000 distinct CDR3 sequences, 30% to 35% seen once. The V end lost 7 bases, the J end lost 0 bases, and 13 bases lay between the germline ends. CDR3 length equals 15 residues. CDR1 is MNHNS and CDR2 is SASEGT in the germline V gene. The sequence was collected from a human donor in good health. The donor label of this sample is uncertain. The sequenced material came from blood. The genes are TRBV6-1 and TRBJ1-3, with D unclear. Here the CDR3 reads CASNLDSRSGNTIYF. For the CDR3, the DNA is TGTGCCAGCAATCTTGACTCTCGCTCTGGAAACACCATATATTTT.